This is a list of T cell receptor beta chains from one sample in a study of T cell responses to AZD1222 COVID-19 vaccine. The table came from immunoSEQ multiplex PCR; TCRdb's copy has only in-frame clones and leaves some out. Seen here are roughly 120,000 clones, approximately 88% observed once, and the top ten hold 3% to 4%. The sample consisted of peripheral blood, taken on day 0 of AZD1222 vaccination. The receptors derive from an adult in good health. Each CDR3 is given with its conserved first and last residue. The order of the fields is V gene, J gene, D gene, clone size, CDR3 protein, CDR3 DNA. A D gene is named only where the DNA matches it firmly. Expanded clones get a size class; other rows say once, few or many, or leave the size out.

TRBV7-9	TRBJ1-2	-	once	CASSLEAGANGYTF	TGTGCCAGCAGCTTAGAGGCGGGGGCGAATGGCTACACCTTC
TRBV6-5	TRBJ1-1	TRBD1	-	CASSSSRTGEGEAFF	TGTGCCAGCAGTTCCTCCCGGACAGGCGAAGGTGAAGCTTTCTTT
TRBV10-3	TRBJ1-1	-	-	CAIRGDTEAFF	TGTGCCATCAGAGGGGATACTGAAGCTTTCTTT
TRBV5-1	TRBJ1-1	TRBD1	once	CASSLSPDRENTEAFF	TGCGCCAGCAGCCTCTCACCGGACAGGGAGAACACTGAAGCTTTCTTT
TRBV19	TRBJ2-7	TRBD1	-	CASSLPRTGGYEQYF	TGTGCCAGTAGCCTACCGAGGACAGGGGGATACGAGCAGTACTTC
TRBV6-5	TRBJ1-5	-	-	CASSLQAADQPQHF	TGTGCCAGCAGCTTACAGGCCGCGGATCAGCCCCAGCATTTT
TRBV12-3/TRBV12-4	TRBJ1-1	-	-	CASSLGGGTEAFF	TGTGCCAGCAGTTTGGGCGGGGGTACTGAAGCTTTCTTT
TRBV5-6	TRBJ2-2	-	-	CASSPQPGRTGELFF	TGTGCCAGCAGCCCCCAGCCGGGGCGCACCGGGGAGCTGTTTTTT
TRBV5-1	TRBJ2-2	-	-	CASSLRQITGELFF	TGCGCCAGCAGCTTGAGACAGATCACCGGGGAGCTGTTTTTT
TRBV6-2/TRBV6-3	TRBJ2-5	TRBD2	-	CASSFQAGATQETQYF	TGTGCCAGCAGTTTTCAAGCGGGGGCCACCCAAGAGACCCAGTACTTC
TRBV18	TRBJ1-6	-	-	CASSPPGGDNSPLHF	TGTGCCAGCTCACCACCAGGAGGGGACAATTCACCCCTCCACTTT
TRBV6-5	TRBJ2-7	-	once	CASRESYEQYF	TGTGCCAGCAGGGAGTCCTACGAGCAGTACTTC
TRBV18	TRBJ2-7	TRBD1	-	CASSPQGARDEQYF	TGTGCCAGCTCACCGCAGGGGGCGAGGGACGAGCAGTACTTC
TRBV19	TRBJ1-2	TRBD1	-	CASSIGTDYTF	TGTGCCAGTAGTATCGGGACAGACTACACCTTC
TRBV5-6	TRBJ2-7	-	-	CASSSTERYEQYF	TGTGCCAGCAGCTCAACAGAGCGCTACGAGCAGTACTTC
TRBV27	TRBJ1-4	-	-	CASSLSNGMGGEKLFF	TGTGCCAGCAGTTTATCGAATGGAATGGGAGGTGAAAAACTGTTTTTT
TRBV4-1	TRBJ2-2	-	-	CASSPLPNTGELFF	TGCGCCAGCAGCCCGCTACCGAACACCGGGGAGCTGTTTTTT
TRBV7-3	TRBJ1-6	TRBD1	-	CASSMDRNSPLHF	TGTGCCAGCAGCATGGACAGGAATTCACCCCTCCACTTT
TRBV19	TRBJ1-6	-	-	CASNVLNSPLHF	TGTGCCAGTAACGTCCTCAATTCACCCCTCCACTTT
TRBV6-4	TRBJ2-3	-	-	CASSEWGRVTDTQYF	TGTGCCAGCAGTGAATGGGGCAGGGTCACAGATACGCAGTATTTT
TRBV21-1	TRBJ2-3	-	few	CASSKKANGRSTDTQYF	TGTGCCAGCAGCAAAAAAGCGAACGGAAGATCCACAGATACGCAGTATTTT
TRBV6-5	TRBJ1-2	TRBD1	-	CASSIRDRDYGYTF	TGTGCCAGCAGTATCCGGGACAGGGACTATGGCTACACCTTC
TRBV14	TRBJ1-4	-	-	CASSQVFVRGGRNEKLFF	TGTGCCAGCAGCCAAGTATTCGTTCGGGGAGGTCGGAATGAAAAACTGTTTTTT
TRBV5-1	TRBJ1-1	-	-	CASSPRGRTNTEAFF	TGCGCCAGCAGCCCCCGGGGGAGAACTAACACTGAAGCTTTCTTT
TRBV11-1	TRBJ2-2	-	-	CASLFGATGELFF	TGTGCCAGCTTATTTGGTGCCACCGGGGAGCTGTTTTTT
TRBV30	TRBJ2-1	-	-	CAWGPGPALSEQFF	TGTGCCTGGGGGCCGGGACCAGCTCTTAGTGAGCAGTTCTTC
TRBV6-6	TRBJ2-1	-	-	CASSYTNEQFF	TGTGCCAGCAGTTACACCAATGAGCAGTTCTTC
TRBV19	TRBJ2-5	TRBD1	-	CASSKGQGAQETQYF	TGTGCCAGTAGTAAGGGACAGGGGGCACAAGAGACCCAGTACTTC
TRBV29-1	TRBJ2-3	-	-	CSVLQGFPTDTQYF	TGCAGCGTTCTACAGGGTTTCCCCACAGATACGCAGTATTTT
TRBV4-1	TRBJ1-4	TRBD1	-	CASSQVIIAGQGIEKLFF	TGCGCCAGCAGCCAAGTTATTATCGCTGGACAGGGGATTGAAAAACTGTTTTTT